Sequencing of this TCR beta chain was carried out in a study of identical twins' blood T cells. The study, taken as a whole, reports: Twins reportedly had markedly more similar V usage than unrelated donors, even among out-of-frame TCRbeta clonotypes.

A word on this clonotype: Its target is not known.

The three twin pairs were reared together, likely meeting the same infections. V lost 3 bases, J lost 0 bases, and 18 bases lay in between. The CDR3 is made up of 17 amino acids. The germline V gene has CDR1 DFQATT and CDR2 SNEGSKA (reference sequence). Each CDR3 protein is one row after TCRdb ran MiXCR on the 5' RACE reads. Seen here are 400,000 or so distinct CDR3 sequences, more than 25% observed once, and the top ten hold roughly 6.1%. This sequence was found in a woman aged 18-49 years in good health. The chain combines TRBV20-1 with TRBJ1-5, with D uncertain. The source material was PBMCs. The CDR3 region is CSASRAKTTYSNQPQHF. CDR3 DNA sequence: TGCAGTGCTAGCCGGGCCAAGACCACTTATAGCAATCAGCCCCAGCATTTT.